This TCR beta chain was recovered during a study of early stage breast cancer tumors. The table lists this clone with a few counts. The V end was cut by 2 bases, the J end by 2 bases, with 7 bases between. CDR1 is ENHRY and CDR2 is SYGVKD in the germline V gene. This CDR3 comprises 13 residues. Here immunoSEQ multiplex PCR was the method, and the copy in TCRdb shows in-frame clones only, minus some. Of more than 55,000 clones detected, around 80% appear once; the ten largest clones hold about 4.5%. The rearrangement joins TRBV10-3 to TRBJ2-7, with D unresolved. The specimen was blood. This receptor was identified in a person aged 40 to 50 with breast cancer. The CDR3 region is CAISEKLAYEQYF. CDR3 in DNA: TGTGCCATCAGTGAGAAGCTAGCCTACGAGCAGTACTTC.